The T cell receptor (beta chain) described here comes from a study of T cells in Graves' hyperthyroidism and ophthalmopathy (dated by TCRdb to between 2018 and 2020). Background for the entire study: Peripheral blood was collected at initial diagnosis, before any treatment. To identify distinguishing TCR V-J signatures, a discovery cohort of 90 to 100 patients was used, comprising under 45 with Graves' ophthalmopathy and around 57 with stable Graves' hyperthyroidism. In more than 5 Graves' hyperthyroidism patients, the study also compared T-cell repertoires from thyroid tissue with T-cell repertoires from blood. For training and testing, the 100 or so patients in the discovery cohort were randomly divided in a 7:3 ratio. Whether ophthalmopathy could be predicted prospectively was tested in an independent validation cohort made up of some 20 hyperthyroidism patients plus 17 patients who later progressed to ophthalmopathy. Once sampling was done, hyperthyroidism patients were given methimazole at a starting dose of 30 mg daily, whereas ophthalmopathy patients were given high-dose intravenous methylprednisolone. The paper reports TCR Vbeta CDR3 sequencing of fewer than 150 peripheral blood samples: some 44 ophthalmopathy, some 80 hyperthyroidism and around 17 progressor patients. Points the paper makes about the study in general: Sample size was not statistically predetermined, and blinding of investigators to group allocation was not performed. In validation, the model predicted progression to ophthalmopathy a median of around 6.5 months before onset, with around 70% sensitivity and 72.22% specificity. In cross-validation, a model built on a 13 V-J signature told ophthalmopathy apart from stable hyperthyroidism with 87.88% sensitivity and approximately 81% specificity, and in testing the same model reached 80%/75%. Most expanded thyroid clonotypes (frequency above 0.001) were also found in blood, which suggests that blood repertoires may mirror thyroid immune responses.

Hyperthyroidism patients were newly diagnosed, had a disease duration of under 2 months, and were aged 18 to 65 years. Patients with uncontrolled infections, other autoimmune diseases, pregnancy or lactation were excluded. Diagnoses relied on clinical symptoms, serum thyroxine and TRAb, thyroid ultrasound and orbital computed tomography. Blood from progressor patients was drawn when they were first diagnosed with hyperthyroidism, before any ophthalmopathy symptoms appeared. PBMCs were isolated from around 10 ml of fresh peripheral blood by Ficoll-Paque density gradient centrifugation. Progressor patients were first diagnosed with Graves' hyperthyroidism and then developed ophthalmopathy during follow-up. Trizol reagent was used to extract total RNA, and RNA quality was then checked on an Agilent 2100 Bioanalyzer. TCR beta CDR3 regions were amplified from RNA transcripts. A first-round RT-PCR of the TCR CDR3 used the HTBI primer set with the Qiagen OneStep RT-PCR kit. A second multiplex PCR round built the libraries, followed by size selection and purification. The libraries were sequenced on an Illumina HiSeq2000 using paired-end 100 bp reads. For the original study's pipeline: SOAPnuke was used to process the raw data, removing reads that contained adapters or uncalled bases, had a mean Phred below 15, or lacked an exact match to the constant primer or identifier. COPE v1.2.5 was used to merge the high-quality paired reads, and each unique nucleotide sequence was defined as a clonotype. Clonotypes were aligned to IMGT TRBV, TRBD and TRBJ reference segments using MiTCR v1.1. Only V-J combinations with frequency above 0.0001, covering about 99% of repertoires, were analysed. A TCS score was defined as the ratio of F50 (clonal expansion) to E x V (chaos), with BLOSUM62-based TCRdist applied between CDR3 peptides within each V-J. Welch's t-statistics and random forest reduced just over 500 V-J features to around 14, which were used in a naive Bayes classifier (R e1071). TCRdb reworked the public reads: Q25 trimming with fastp, MiXCR clone assembly, productive beta chains retained. Rows with one shared CDR3 protein collapse into an entry with the most common genes and DNA. TCRdb assigned the V and J calls; the authors' analysis was not used. Within this sample are hundreds of thousands of distinct CDR3 sequences, with 25% to 30% of them counted one time only. Clones ranked in the top ten supply around 30% of the sample.

Trimming removed 6 bases from V and 7 bases from J, leaving 22 bases between the germline ends. Spanning cysteine to phenylalanine, the CDR3 consists of 15 amino acids. Only CDR3 DNA is held: 45 bases, read in frame from base 1. The CDR1 and CDR2 encoded by the germline V gene are ENHRY and SYGVKD. This clonotype was seen repeatedly, ten times or more. There is no known antigen for this receptor. No much larger clone is present one base from it, and per-base qualities are unavailable. This clonotype was obtained from a middle-aged man with Graves' hyperthyroidism that later progressed to Graves' ophthalmopathy. Sequencing was carried out using blood. The sequence links TRBV10-3 to TRBJ2-7, and possibly TRBD1, on 6 matching bases. The base sequence is TGTGCCATCAGCCCCGGGACACGTCAAAACGGGGAGCAGTACTTC. It is translated as CAISPGTRQNGEQYF.